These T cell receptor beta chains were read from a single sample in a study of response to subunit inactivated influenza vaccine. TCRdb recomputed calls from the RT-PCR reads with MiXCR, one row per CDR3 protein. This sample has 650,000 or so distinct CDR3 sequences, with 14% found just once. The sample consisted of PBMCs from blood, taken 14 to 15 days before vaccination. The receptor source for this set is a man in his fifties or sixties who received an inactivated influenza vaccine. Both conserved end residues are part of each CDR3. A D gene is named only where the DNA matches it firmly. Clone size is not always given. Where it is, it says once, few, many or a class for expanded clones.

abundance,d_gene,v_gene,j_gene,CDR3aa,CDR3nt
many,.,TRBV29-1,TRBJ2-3,CSVPDQSTDTQYF,TGCAGCGTCCCGGACCAAAGCACAGATACGCAGTATTTT
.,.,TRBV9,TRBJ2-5,CASSVGFGSRKETQYF,TGTGCCAGCAGCGTAGGATTTGGGTCGCGTAAAGAGACCCAGTACTTC
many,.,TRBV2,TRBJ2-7,CASSGTDYEQYF,TGTGCCAGCAGTGGGACAGACTACGAGCAGTACTTC
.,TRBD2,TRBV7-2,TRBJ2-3,CASLSGGLSGDTQYF,TGTGCCAGCCTTAGCGGGGGGTTATCCGGAGATACGCAGTATTTT
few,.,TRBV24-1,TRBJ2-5,CATSDRGNLRETQYF,TGTGCCACCAGTGACAGGGGTAACCTTAGAGAGACCCAGTACTTC
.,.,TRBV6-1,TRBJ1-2,CASSEMPRDGGYTF,TGTGCCAGCAGTGAAATGCCCAGGGATGGTGGCTACACCTTC
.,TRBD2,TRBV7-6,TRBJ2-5,CASSFFKRGGPGWETQYF,TGTGCCAGCAGCTTTTTCAAGCGGGGGGGCCCGGGCTGGGAGACCCAGTACTTC
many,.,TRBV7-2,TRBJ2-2,CASSSRAPQLPGELFF,TGTGCCAGCAGCTCCAGGGCGCCCCAATTACCCGGGGAGCTGTTTTTT
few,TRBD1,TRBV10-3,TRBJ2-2,CAITRDRANTGELFF,TGTGCCATCACTCGGGACAGGGCGAACACCGGGGAGCTGTTTTTT
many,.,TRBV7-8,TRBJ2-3,CASSLDPMIDTQYF,TGTGCCAGCAGCTTAGATCCCATGATAGATACGCAGTATTTT
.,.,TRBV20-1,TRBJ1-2,CSATSGPGDGYTF,TGCAGTGCCACCTCTGGACCTGGGGATGGCTACACCTTC
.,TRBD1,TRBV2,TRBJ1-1,CASNERTGRTEAFF,TGTGCCAGCAATGAGAGGACAGGGCGCACTGAAGCTTTCTTT
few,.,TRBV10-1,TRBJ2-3,CASSESGIATDTQYF,TGCGCCAGCAGTGAGTCTGGGATCGCCACAGATACGCAGTATTTT
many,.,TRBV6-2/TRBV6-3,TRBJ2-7,CASSYSPLSYEQYF,TGTGCCAGCAGTTATTCCCCGTTGAGCTACGAGCAGTACTTC
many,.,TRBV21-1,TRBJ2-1,CASRPGAPAANEQFF,TGTGCCAGCAGGCCCGGGGCCCCAGCCGCCAATGAGCAGTTCTTC
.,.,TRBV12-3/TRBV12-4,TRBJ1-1,CASRISDRMTEAFF,TGTGCCAGCAGAATCTCAGACAGGATGACTGAAGCTTTCTTT
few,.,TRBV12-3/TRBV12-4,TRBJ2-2,CASSDLGELFF,TGTGCCAGCAGTGACCTCGGGGAGCTGTTTTTT
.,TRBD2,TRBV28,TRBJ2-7,CASTTSGLSVQYF,TGTGCCAGTACGACTAGCGGCCTTTCAGTGCAGTACTTC
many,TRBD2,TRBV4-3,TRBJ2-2,CASSQGSGGDTGELFF,TGCGCCAGCAGCCAAGGGAGCGGGGGAGACACCGGGGAGCTGTTTTTT
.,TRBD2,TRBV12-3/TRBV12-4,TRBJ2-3,CASRLLAGGTDTQYF,TGTGCCAGCAGATTACTAGCGGGGGGTACAGATACGCAGTATTTT
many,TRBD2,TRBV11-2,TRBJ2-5,CASSLGLARGETQYF,TGTGCCAGCAGCTTAGGACTAGCCAGAGGAGAGACCCAGTACTTC
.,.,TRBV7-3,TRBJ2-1,CASSNPGNSDNEQFF,TGTGCCAGCAGCAACCCCGGGAATAGCGACAATGAGCAGTTCTTC
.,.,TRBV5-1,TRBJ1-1,CASSFWGDTEAFF,TGCGCCAGCAGCTTTTGGGGGGACACTGAAGCTTTCTTT
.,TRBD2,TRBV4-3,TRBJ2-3,CASSQDGAGAGTDTQYF,TGCGCCAGCAGCCAAGATGGGGCGGGAGCGGGCACAGATACGCAGTATTTT
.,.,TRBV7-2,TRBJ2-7,CASGLNPSYEQYF,TGTGCCAGCGGTCTAAATCCTTCCTACGAGCAGTACTTC
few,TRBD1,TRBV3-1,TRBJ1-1,CASTVPSGQGVAEAFF,TGTGCCAGCACCGTTCCCTCGGGACAGGGAGTCGCGGAAGCTTTCTTT
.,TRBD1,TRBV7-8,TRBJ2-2,CASSLVLGTANTGELFF,TGTGCCAGCAGCTTAGTCCTAGGGACAGCAAACACCGGGGAGCTGTTTTTT
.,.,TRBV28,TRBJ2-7,CASSSYGARSYFEQYF,TGTGCCAGCAGTTCCTACGGGGCCAGAAGCTATTTCGAGCAGTACTTC
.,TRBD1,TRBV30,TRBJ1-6,CAWAHGTGGRYNSPLHF,TGTGCCTGGGCCCACGGGACAGGGGGCCGCTATAATTCACCCCTCCACTTT
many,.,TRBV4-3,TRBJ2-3,CASSQTGARSSTDTQYF,TGCGCCAGCAGCCAGACGGGGGCCCGTTCCAGCACAGATACGCAGTATTTT
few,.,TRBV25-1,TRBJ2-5,CASSEYMEGPGMETQYF,TGTGCCAGCAGTGAATATATGGAGGGGCCGGGTATGGAGACCCAGTACTTC
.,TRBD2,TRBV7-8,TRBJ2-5,CASSRPTSVETQYF,TGTGCCAGCAGCAGACCTACTAGCGTGGAGACCCAGTACTTC
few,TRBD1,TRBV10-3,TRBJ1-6,CAISQTGGNNSPLHF,TGTGCCATCAGCCAGACAGGGGGAAATAATTCACCCCTCCACTTT
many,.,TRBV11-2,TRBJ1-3,CASSQTGSGNTIYF,TGTGCCAGCAGCCAAACAGGGTCCGGAAACACCATATATTTT
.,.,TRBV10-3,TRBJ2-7,CAISERVSYEQYF,TGTGCCATCAGTGAGCGGGTATCCTACGAGCAGTACTTC
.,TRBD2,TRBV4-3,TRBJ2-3,CASSQDHVGAPGGTQYF,TGCGCCAGCAGCCAAGATCACGTGGGTGCCCCGGGAGGTACGCAGTATTTT
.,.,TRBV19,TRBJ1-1,CASSITALVTEAFF,TGTGCCAGTAGTATCACAGCACTCGTCACTGAAGCTTTCTTT
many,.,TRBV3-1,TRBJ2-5,CASSQDPRTKTQYF,TGTGCCAGCAGCCAAGACCCTAGGACGAAGACCCAGTACTTC
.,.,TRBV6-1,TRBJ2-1,CASRGPGTYYNEQFF,TGTGCCAGCAGGGGGCCGGGAACGTACTACAATGAGCAGTTCTTC
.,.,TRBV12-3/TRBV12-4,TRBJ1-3,CASRERRGNGNTIYF,TGTGCCAGCAGGGAAAGACGTGGTAACGGAAACACCATATATTTT
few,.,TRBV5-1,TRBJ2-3,CASRMGYPDTQYF,TGCGCCAGCCGTATGGGGTACCCAGATACGCAGTATTTT
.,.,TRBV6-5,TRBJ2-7,CASSSSLGAYEQYF,TGTGCCAGCAGTTCCTCACTGGGGGCCTACGAGCAGTACTTC
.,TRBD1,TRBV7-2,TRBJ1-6,CASSYTTGGRSPLHF,TGTGCCAGCAGCTACACGACAGGGGGTCGTTCACCCCTCCACTTT
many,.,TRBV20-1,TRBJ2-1,CSARVPPLIRESEQFF,TGCAGTGCTAGAGTCCCTCCTCTCATCCGGGAGAGTGAGCAGTTCTTC
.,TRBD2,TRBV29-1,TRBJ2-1,CSVGLLADSYNEQFF,TGCAGCGTTGGTTTGCTAGCGGACTCCTACAATGAGCAGTTCTTC
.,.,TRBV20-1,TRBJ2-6,CSASPVSAGANVLTF,TGCAGTGCTAGTCCCGTGTCTGCTGGGGCCAACGTCCTGACTTTC
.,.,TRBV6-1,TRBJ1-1,CASSEHRRDITFF,TGTGCCAGCAGCGAGCATCGCCGGGACATAACTTTCTTT
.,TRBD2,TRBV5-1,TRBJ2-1,CASSAGLEAKYEQFF,TGCGCCAGCAGCGCGGGACTAGAGGCTAAGTATGAGCAGTTCTTC
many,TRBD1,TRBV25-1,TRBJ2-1,CASSDSGQLNEQFF,TGTGCCAGCAGTGACTCGGGACAGCTCAATGAGCAGTTCTTC